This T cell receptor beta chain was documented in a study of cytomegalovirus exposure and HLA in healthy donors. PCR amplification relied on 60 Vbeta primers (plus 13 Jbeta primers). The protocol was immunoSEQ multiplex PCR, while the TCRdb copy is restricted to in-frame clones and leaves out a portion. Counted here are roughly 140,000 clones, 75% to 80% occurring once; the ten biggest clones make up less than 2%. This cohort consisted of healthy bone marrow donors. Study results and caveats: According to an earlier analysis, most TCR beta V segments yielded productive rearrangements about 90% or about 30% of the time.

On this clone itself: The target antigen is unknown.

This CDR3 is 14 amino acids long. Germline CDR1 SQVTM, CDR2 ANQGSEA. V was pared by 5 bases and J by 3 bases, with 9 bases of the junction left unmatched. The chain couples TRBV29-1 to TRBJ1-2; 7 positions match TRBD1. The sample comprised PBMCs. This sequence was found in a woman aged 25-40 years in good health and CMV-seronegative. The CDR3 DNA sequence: TGCAGCGTTCCCCCAGGGGGAGATTACTATGGCTACACCTTC. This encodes CSVPPGGDYYGYTF.